The 5 T cell receptor beta chains below were found in one sample sequenced in a study of T cell responses to AZD1222 COVID-19 vaccine. Assay used: immunoSEQ multiplex PCR; TCRdb lists only in-frame clones, some missing. The sample lists more than 150,000 clones, just over 85% occurring once. The input for sequencing was peripheral blood, taken on day 0 of AZD1222 vaccination. The receptors come from an adult in good health.

This chain connects TRBV3-1 (or the pseudogene TRBV3-2) to TRBJ2-7, with D unresolved. Germline V gives CDR1 LGHDT, CDR2 YNNKEL (reference sequence). The CDR3 sequence is 11 residues long. V was clipped by 1 base and J by 6 bases, with 4 bases between them. The CDR3 bases are TGTGCCAGCAGCCAAGTTTCCGAGCAGTACTTC. Protein: CASSQVSEQYF.

This chain joins TRBV19 and TRBJ1-3; D might be TRBD1 (5 bases). The CDR3 totals 16 residues. The germline V and J ends were trimmed by 7 bases and 0 bases, with 16 bases remaining between them. Germline CDR1 and CDR2: LNHDA and SQIVND (reference sequence). The CDR3 DNA follows: TGTGCCAGTATCGATCTACAGGCCTACTCTGGAAACACCATATATTTT. It encodes CASIDLQAYSGNTIYF.

The rearrangement links TRBV9 to TRBJ2-3; TRBD2 matches at 9 bases. The germline V gene encodes CDR1 SGDLS and CDR2 YYNGEE. The CDR3 has 17 amino acids. The trim removed 0 bases at V and 3 bases at J, leaving 8 bases unmatched. The CDR3 region has the DNA TGTGCCAGCAGCGTAGAGGGCGGGAGGGCCGCGACAGATACGCAGTATTTT. Protein product: CASSVEGGRAATDTQYF.

The chain's CDR3 is CASTPIRETQYF. In DNA, the CDR3 is TGTGCCAGCACTCCTATTCGAGAGACCCAGTACTTC. The V call is TRBV6-5, the J call TRBJ2-5; D unresolved. Trimming cost V 7 bases and J 4 bases, with 10 bases left between them. The CDR3 spans 12 residues. Germline-derived CDR1 and CDR2 are MNHEY and SVGAGI.

This rearrangement joins TRBV13 to TRBJ2-3; D is possibly TRBD2 (6 bases). The V end lost 3 bases, the J end lost 2 bases, and 9 bases lay between the germline ends. The CDR3 loop spans 14 amino acids. Germline V lookup: CDR1 PRHDT, CDR2 FYEKMQ (reference sequence). The CDR3: CASSFGTSTDTQYF. The CDR3 DNA is TGTGCCAGCAGCTTTGGGACTTCCACAGATACGCAGTATTTT.